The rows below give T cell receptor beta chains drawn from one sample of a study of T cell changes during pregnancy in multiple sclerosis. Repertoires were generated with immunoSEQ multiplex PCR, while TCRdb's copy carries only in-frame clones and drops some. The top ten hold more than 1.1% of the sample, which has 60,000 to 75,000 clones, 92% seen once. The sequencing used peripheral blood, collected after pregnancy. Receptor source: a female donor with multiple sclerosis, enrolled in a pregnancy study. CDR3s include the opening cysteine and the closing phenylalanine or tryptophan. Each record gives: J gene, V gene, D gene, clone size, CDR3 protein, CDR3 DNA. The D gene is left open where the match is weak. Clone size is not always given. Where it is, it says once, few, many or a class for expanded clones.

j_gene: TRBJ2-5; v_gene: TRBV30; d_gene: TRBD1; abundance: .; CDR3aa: CAWSTGGSSETQYF; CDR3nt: TGTGCCTGGAGTACAGGGGGCTCTTCGGAGACCCAGTACTTC
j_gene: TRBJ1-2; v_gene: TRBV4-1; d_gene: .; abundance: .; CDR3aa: CASSTEWYGYTF; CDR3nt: TGCGCCAGCAGCACCGAGTGGTATGGCTACACCTTC
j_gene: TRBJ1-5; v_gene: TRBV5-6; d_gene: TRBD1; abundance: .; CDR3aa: CASSLQGGNQPQHF; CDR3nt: TGTGCCAGCAGCTTACAGGGGGGCAATCAGCCCCAGCATTTT
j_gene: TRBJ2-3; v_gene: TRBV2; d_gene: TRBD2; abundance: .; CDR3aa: CASRFGLAGNTDTQYF; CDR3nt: TGTGCCAGCAGATTTGGACTAGCGGGAAACACAGATACGCAGTATTTT
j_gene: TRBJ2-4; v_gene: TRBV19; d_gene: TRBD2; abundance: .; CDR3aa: CASSRGPQRGSTLIQYF; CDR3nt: TGTGCCAGTAGCCGCGGCCCCCAGCGGGGGTCGACCCTAATTCAGTACTTC
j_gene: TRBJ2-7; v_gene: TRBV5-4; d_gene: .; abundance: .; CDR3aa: CASSSSGAYEQYF; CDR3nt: TGTGCCAGCAGCTCCTCCGGTGCGTACGAGCAGTACTTC
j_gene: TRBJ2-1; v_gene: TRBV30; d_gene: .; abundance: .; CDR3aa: CAWSVYLYNEQFF; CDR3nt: TGTGCCTGGAGTGTGTACTTATACAATGAGCAGTTCTTC
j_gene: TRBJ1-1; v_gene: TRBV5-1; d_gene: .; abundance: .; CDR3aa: CASSFQNGNTEAFF; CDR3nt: TGCGCCAGCAGCTTCCAAAACGGGAACACTGAAGCTTTCTTT
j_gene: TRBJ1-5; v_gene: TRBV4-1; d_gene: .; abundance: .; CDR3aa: CASSQVPGTYSNQPQHF; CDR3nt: TGCGCCAGCAGCCAAGTCCCCGGGACTTATAGCAATCAGCCCCAGCATTTT
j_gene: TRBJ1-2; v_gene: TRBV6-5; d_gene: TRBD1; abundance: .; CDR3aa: CASSYSTGTGGFGYTF; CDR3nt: TGTGCCAGCAGTTACTCCACCGGGACAGGGGGCTTCGGCTACACCTTC
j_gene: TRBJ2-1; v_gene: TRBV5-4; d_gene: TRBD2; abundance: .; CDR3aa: CASRPSVSGISYNEQFF; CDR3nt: TGTGCCAGCAGACCATCCGTCAGCGGGATCTCCTACAATGAGCAGTTCTTC
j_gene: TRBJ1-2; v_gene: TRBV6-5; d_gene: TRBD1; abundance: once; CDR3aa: CASSSADRGRSGYTF; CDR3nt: TGTGCCAGCAGTTCGGCCGACAGGGGAAGGTCTGGCTACACCTTC
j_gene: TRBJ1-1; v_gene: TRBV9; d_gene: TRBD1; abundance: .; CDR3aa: CASIPSVTGGVGAFF; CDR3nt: TGTGCCAGCATTCCGTCAGTAACAGGGGGCGTAGGAGCTTTCTTT
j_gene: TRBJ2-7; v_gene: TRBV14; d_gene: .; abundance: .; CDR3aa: CASSGGIGGYEQYF; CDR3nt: TGTGCCAGCAGCGGTGGTATAGGGGGATACGAGCAGTACTTC
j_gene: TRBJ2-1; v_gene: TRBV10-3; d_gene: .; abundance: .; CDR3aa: CAISESVGIRGEGSYNEQFF; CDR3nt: TGTGCCATCAGTGAGTCGGTCGGTATAAGGGGGGAGGGCAGCTACAATGAGCAGTTCTTC
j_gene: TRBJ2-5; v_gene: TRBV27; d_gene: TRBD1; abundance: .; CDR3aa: CASSLTGPTFQETQYF; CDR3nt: TGTGCCAGCAGTTTGACAGGGCCGACCTTCCAAGAGACCCAGTACTTC
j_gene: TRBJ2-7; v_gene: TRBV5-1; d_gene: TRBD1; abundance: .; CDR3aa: CASSIRQGAYEQYF; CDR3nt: TGCGCCAGCAGCATAAGACAGGGCGCCTACGAGCAGTACTTC
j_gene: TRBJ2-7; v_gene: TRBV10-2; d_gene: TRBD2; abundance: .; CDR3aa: CASSKLAGGQNEQYF; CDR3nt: TGCGCCAGCAGTAAACTAGCGGGAGGGCAGAACGAGCAGTACTTC
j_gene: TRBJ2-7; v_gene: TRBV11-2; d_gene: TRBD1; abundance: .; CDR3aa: CASSRDRDEQYF; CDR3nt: TGTGCCAGCAGCCGGGACAGGGACGAGCAGTACTTC
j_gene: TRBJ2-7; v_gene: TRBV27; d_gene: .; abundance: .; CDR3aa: CASSLLWTDLYEQYF; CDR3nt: TGTGCCAGCAGTTTATTGTGGACAGACCTCTACGAGCAGTACTTC
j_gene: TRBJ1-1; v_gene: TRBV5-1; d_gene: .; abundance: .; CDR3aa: CASSLAGTKGYTEAFF; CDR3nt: TGCGCCAGCAGCTTGGCAGGGACAAAGGGTTACACTGAAGCTTTCTTT
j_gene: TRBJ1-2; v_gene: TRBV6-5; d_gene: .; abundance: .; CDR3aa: CASNTLNYGYTF; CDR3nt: TGTGCCAGCAACACCTTAAACTATGGCTACACCTTC
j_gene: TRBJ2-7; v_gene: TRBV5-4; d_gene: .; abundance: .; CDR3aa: CASSLGGSDTYEQYF; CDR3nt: TGTGCCAGCAGCTTGGGCGGGTCCGATACCTACGAGCAGTACTTC
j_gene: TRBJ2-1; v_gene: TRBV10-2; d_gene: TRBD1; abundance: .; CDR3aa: CASSDQAGTGSLNEQFF; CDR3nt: TGCGCCAGCAGTGATCAAGCCGGGACAGGGTCATTGAATGAGCAGTTCTTC
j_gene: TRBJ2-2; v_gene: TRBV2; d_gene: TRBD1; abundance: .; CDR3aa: CASRDRGRGPVGELFF; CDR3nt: TGTGCCAGCAGGGACAGGGGGCGCGGCCCCGTCGGGGAGCTGTTTTTT
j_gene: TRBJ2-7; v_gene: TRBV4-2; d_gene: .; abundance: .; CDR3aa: CASSQVGLASSSYF; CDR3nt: TGTGCCAGCAGCCAAGTAGGGCTAGCTTCGTCTTCCTACTTC
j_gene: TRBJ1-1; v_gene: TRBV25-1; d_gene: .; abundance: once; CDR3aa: CASSESGAGATEAFF; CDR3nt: TGTGCCAGCAGTGAATCTGGGGCAGGCGCCACTGAAGCTTTCTTT
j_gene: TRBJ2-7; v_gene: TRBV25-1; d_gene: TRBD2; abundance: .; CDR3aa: CASSESGLAGDEQYF; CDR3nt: TGTGCCAGCAGTGAAAGTGGTCTAGCGGGAGACGAGCAGTACTTC
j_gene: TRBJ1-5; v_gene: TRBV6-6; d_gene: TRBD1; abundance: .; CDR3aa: CASSVMTGNQPQHF; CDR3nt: TGTGCCAGCAGCGTTATGACAGGGAATCAGCCCCAGCATTTT
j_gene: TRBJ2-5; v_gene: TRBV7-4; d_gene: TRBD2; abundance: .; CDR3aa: CASSLTSGYQETQYF; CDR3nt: TGTGCCAGCAGCTTGACTAGCGGCTACCAAGAGACCCAGTACTTC
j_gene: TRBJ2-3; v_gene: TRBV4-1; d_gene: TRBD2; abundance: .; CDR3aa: CASSQAGLAGGPTDTQYF; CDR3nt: TGCGCCAGCAGCCAGGCCGGCCTAGCGGGAGGGCCCACAGATACGCAGTATTTT
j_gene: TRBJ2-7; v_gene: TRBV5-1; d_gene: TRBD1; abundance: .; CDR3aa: CASSRDRGSYEQYF; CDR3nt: TGCGCCAGCAGCCGGGACAGGGGAAGCTACGAGCAGTACTTC
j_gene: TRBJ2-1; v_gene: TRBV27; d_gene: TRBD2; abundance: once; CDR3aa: CASKRLAEYNEQFF; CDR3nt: TGTGCCAGCAAGAGACTAGCGGAGTACAATGAGCAGTTCTTC
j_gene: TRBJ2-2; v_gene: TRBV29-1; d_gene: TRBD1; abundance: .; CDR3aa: CSVFGQGFPGELFF; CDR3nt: TGCAGCGTTTTTGGACAGGGGTTCCCCGGGGAGCTGTTTTTT
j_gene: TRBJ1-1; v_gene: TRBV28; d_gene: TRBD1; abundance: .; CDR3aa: CASRTVGTVSNTEAFF; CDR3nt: TGTGCCAGCAGAACAGTCGGGACAGTCTCGAACACTGAAGCTTTCTTT
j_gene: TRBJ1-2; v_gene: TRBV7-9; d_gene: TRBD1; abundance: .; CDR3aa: CASSSRDSYGYTF; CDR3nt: TGTGCCAGCAGCTCTAGGGACAGCTATGGCTACACCTTC
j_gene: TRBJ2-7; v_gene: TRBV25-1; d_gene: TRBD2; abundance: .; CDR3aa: CASSWTSGTYEQYF; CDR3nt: TGTGCCAGCAGCTGGACTAGCGGGACGTACGAGCAGTACTTC
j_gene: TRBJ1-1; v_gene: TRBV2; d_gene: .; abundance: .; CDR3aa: CAINKPGQKTMNTEAFF; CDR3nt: TGTGCCATCAACAAACCTGGACAGAAGACTATGAACACTGAAGCTTTCTTT
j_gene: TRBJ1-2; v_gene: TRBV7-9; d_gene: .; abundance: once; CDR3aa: CASSLGRQGHGYTF; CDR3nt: TGTGCCAGCAGCTTAGGTAGGCAGGGCCATGGCTACACCTTC